The clone carrying this TCR beta chain occurred a few times. Its antigen is undetermined. The entry originates in a study of spatial heterogeneity in lung cancer. Turning to the study itself: Consistently, beta-chain sequences turned up in larger numbers than alpha-chain sequences did. TCR transcript abundance in tumor regions was strongly correlated with the T cell module score obtained from matched bulk RNA-seq.

The time point: sample taken at primary tumor resection. Study-wide points: Expanded intratumoral alpha and beta TCR counts tracked tumor mutation counts.

TCR cDNA molecules each had a unique molecular identifier. TCRdb redid the calling of the 5' RACE reads with MiXCR, one entry per CDR3 protein. The data contain around 26,000 distinct CDR3 sequences, roughly 10% of them singletons. The clonotype was recovered from a male donor with early-stage non-small cell lung cancer. Sequencing was performed on lung tumor tissue, taken at surgery.

For the CDR3, the DNA is TGTGCCAGCAGCTCCGCTCCGGGACAGCAAAGGGCCCAGTACTTC. It is translated as CASSSAPGQQRAQYF. The chain recombines TRBV7-2 with TRBJ2-5, with TRBD1 identical over 7 bases. The CDR3 spans 15 residues. Germline values: CDR1 SGHTA, CDR2 FQGNSA. V dropped 4 bases and J dropped 9; count of bases not matched to a gene: 14.